This T cell receptor (beta chain) was profiled in a study of blood T cell repertoires in COVID-19 (dated by TCRdb to 2018 to 2020). With respect to the entire study: Collaborator samples came from the United States, Italy and Spain and covered acute and convalescent phases of COVID-19. The material from the prospective study consisted of cDNA or gDNA derived from T cells, B-cell-depleted T cells, or PBMCs. The dataset comprised deeply sampled blood TCRbeta repertoires from subjects exposed to, actively infected with, or recovered from COVID-19. The repertoires were released in a freely available public database intended as a resource for research on the immune response to SARS-CoV-2. The samples were drawn from the first 160 participants of the ongoing ImmuneRACE study and from over 950 subjects provided by 6 global collaborators. The sample metadata nearly always contained a de-identified subject ID, COVID-19 status, age in years and sex. HLA class I and class II types, where available, came from metadata supplied by the sample provider rather than from assay-based typing.

Reading from cysteine to phenylalanine, the CDR3 counts 15 amino acids. Of the read, only the CDR3 DNA is kept; its 45 bases are in frame from base 1. From the germline V gene (reference sequence), CDR1 is SEHNR and CDR2 is FQNEAQ. After removal of 1 base from V and 0 bases from J, the junction retains 3 bases not matched to a gene. In Seattle, one collaborating source enrolled patients while the infection was active and tracked those patients longitudinally over the course of disease. Each collaborating institution followed its own protocols to collect whole blood in K2EDTA tubes. Collaborator samples were shipped for TCRbeta analysis as frozen whole blood, isolated PBMCs, or DNA extracted from either sample type. Overall study results and their limits: The amount of clinical and demographic metadata varied by source and participant and was provided uncurated.

The immunoSEQ Assay, a bias-controlled multiplex PCR, was used to amplify TCRbeta CDR3 regions from genomic DNA. For the original study's pipeline: The number of nucleated cells in each sample was estimated from the amplification of reference gene primers within the assay. To quantify the absolute abundance of each unique TCRbeta CDR3 rearrangement, sequence reads were collapsed and filtered. For each sample, productive Simpson clonality was calculated as the square root of Simpson's diversity index across productive rearrangements. Held by TCRdb, this immuneACCESS table contains in-frame sequences only and omits some clones. Under half of the omission traces to an unresolved V gene where checked; the cause of the rest is unknown. The V and J calls and clone size come from that table; D and trimming were worked out from the DNA. This sample has about 310,000 clones in its table, and around 87% of those were observed once. Around 0.93% of the sample goes to the ten largest clones.

In the case of this clone: No cognate antigen has been identified for it. No base qualities exist here, and no much larger clone lies one base off it.

Specimen: peripheral blood. The sequence came from a woman aged 40 to 50 with COVID-19, enrolled during active disease. This sequence uses TRBV7-9 and TRBJ2-7, with 7 bases in between that match TRBD1. The CDR3 in this case is CASSLGQGFSYEQYF. The DNA reads TGTGCCAGCAGCTTAGGACAGGGTTTCTCCTACGAGCAGTACTTC.